One and the same sample provided the 8 T cell receptor beta chains below, sequenced in a study of shared clonotypes between healthy human individuals. Naive CD8 populations comprised CD45RO-negative cells positively selected for CCR7, excluding terminally differentiated effector memory CD45RA+ cells. Using immunoSEQ multiplex PCR, the repertoire was profiled, and TCRdb retains in-frame clones only, with some absent. The repertoire consists of about 800,000 clones, with approximately 97% occurring once and the leading ten covering less than 0.25%. Material: naive CD8+ T cells sorted from blood. Receptors originate from a man aged 25 to 45 in good health.

The rearrangement links TRBV13 to TRBJ2-1; D is perhaps TRBD2 (5 bases). The germline V gene has CDR1 PRHDT and CDR2 FYEKMQ (reference sequence). V dropped 2 bases and J dropped 9 bases, with 8 bases sitting between them. The CDR3 covers 12 residues. The CDR3 DNA reads as TGTGCCAGCAGCTTAATAGCGAGTGAGCAGTTCTTC. Translated, it gives CASSLIASEQFF.

J is TRBJ2-7 and V is TRBV27, with D possibly being TRBD1 (5 bases). The CDR3 extends over 15 amino acids. V was pared by 3 bases and J by 3 bases, with 15 bases between. Germline assignment: CDR1 MNHEY and CDR2 SMNVEV (reference sequence). DNA for the CDR3: TGTGCCAGCAGTTTCGGGCAGGGCGTCGGCTACGAGCAGTACTTC. It yields the protein CASSFGQGVGYEQYF.

Remarks on this clone: In the same sample, other DNA sequences code for this CDR3. The chain employs TRBV5-1 and TRBJ2-7; TRBD1 matches 7 bases. The V gene end was trimmed by 3 bases and the J gene end by 3 bases; junction bases not matched to a gene: 6. This CDR3 contains 14 residues. Per germline, CDR1 SGHRS and CDR2 YFSETQ. The CDR3 protein is CASSYRQGSYEQYF. CDR3 nucleotide sequence: TGCGCCAGCAGCTACCGACAGGGCAGCTACGAGCAGTACTTC. Together with reference TRBV5-1 and TRBJ2-7, the CDR3 gives the full variable domain: KAGVTQTPRYLIKTRGQQVTLSCSPISGHRSVSWYQQTPGQGLQFLFEYFSETQRNKGNFPGRFSGRQFSNSRSEMNVSTLELGDSALYLCASSYRQGSYEQYFGPGTRLTVT.

The V gene is TRBV7-6, the J gene TRBJ2-7, with TRBD2 matching 14 bases. Germline CDR1 reads SGHVS; CDR2 reads FNYEAQ. The CDR3 runs to 15 residues. V shed 5 bases and J 5 bases; nucleotides not matched to a gene: 5. DNA of the CDR3: TGTGCCAGCAGCCCAGGGACTAGCGGGAGCCACGAGCAGTACTTC. Translated: CASSPGTSGSHEQYF.

This chain uses TRBV15 with TRBJ2-7, with 7 bases identical to TRBD2. Germline CDR1 and CDR2: LNHNV and YYDKDF (reference sequence). With 0 bases clipped from V and 0 bases from J, the junction kept 2 bases outside the gene matches. This CDR3 spans 15 amino acids. The DNA for the CDR3 is TGTGCCACCAGCAGAGATAGCGGGTACTCCTACGAGCAGTACTTC. It is translated as CATSRDSGYSYEQYF.

V is TRBV2 and J is TRBJ2-2; the D is unclear. With 5 bases removed from V and 0 bases from J, the gap between germline ends came to 10 bases. CDR1 is SNHLY and CDR2 is FYNNEI in the germline V gene. The length of the CDR3 is 15 residues. This chain's CDR3 is CASSLFSSNTGELFF. The CDR3 DNA follows: TGTGCCAGCAGTTTATTCTCTTCGAACACCGGGGAGCTGTTTTTT.

This chain uses TRBV7-9 with TRBJ2-5; 11 bases map to TRBD2. Germline CDR1 is SEHNR and CDR2 is FQNEAQ (reference sequence). This CDR3 spans 15 amino acids. V trimming: 7 bases; J trimming: 0 bases; junction bases outside the gene matches: 4. In nucleotides, the CDR3 is TGTGCCAGCACCTCGACTAGCGGGAACCAAGAGACCCAGTACTTC. Its protein product is CASTSTSGNQETQYF.

J is TRBJ1-2 and V is TRBV5-1; D is perhaps TRBD1 (6 bases). The V end was cut by 0 bases, the J end by 1 base, with 13 bases between. Looked up from germline, CDR1 is SGHRS and CDR2 is YFSETQ. The CDR3 runs to 16 residues. The CDR3 sequence: CASSLGPLDSNYGYTF. As DNA, the CDR3 is TGCGCCAGCAGCTTGGGCCCCCTGGACAGTAACTATGGCTACACCTTC.